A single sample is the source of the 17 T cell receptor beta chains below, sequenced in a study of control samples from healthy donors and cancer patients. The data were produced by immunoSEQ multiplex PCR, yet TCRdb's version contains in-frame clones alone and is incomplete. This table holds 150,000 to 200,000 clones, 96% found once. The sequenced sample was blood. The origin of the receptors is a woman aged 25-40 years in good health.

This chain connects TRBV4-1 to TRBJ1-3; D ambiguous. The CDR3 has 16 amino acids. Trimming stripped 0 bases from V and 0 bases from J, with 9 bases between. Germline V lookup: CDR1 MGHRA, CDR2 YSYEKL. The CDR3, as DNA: TGCGCCAGCAGCCAAGACACGGTTAGCTCTGGAAACACCATATATTTT. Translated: CASSQDTVSSGNTIYF.

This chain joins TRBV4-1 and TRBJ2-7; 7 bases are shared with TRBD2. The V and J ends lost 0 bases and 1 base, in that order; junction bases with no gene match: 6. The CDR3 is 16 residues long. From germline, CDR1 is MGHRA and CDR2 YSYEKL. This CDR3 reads CASSQDLGGSSYEQYF. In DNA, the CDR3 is TGCGCCAGCAGCCAAGATCTCGGCGGGAGTTCCTACGAGCAGTACTTC.

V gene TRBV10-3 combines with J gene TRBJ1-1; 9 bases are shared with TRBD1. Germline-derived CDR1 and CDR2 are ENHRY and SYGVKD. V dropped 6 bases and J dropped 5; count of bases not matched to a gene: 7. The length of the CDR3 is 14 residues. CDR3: CAIRPDRGGTEAFF. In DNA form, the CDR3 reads TGTGCCATCAGACCCGACAGGGGGGGGACTGAAGCTTTCTTT.

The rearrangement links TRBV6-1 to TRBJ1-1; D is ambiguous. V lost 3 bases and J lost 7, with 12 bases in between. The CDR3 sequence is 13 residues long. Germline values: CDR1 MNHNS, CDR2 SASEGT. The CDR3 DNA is TGTGCCAGCAGTGACGTGGGGTATGGTGAAGCTTTCTTT. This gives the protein CASSDVGYGEAFF.

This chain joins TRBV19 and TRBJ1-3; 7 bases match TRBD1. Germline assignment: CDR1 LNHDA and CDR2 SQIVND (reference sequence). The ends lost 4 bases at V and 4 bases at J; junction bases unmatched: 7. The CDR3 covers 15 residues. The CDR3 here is CASSSSGTVGNTIYF. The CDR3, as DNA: TGTGCCAGTAGTAGCTCCGGGACAGTCGGAAACACCATATATTTT.

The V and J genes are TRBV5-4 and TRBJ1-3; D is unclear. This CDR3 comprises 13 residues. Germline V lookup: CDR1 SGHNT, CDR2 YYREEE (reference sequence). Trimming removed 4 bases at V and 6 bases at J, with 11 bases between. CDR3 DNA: TGTGCCAGCAGCAAACGGACGGAAAACACCATATATTTT. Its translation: CASSKRTENTIYF.

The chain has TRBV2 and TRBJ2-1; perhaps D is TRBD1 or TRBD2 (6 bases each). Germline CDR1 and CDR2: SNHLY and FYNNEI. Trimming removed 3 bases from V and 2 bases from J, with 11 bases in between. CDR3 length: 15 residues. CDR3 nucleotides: TGTGCCAGCAGTGATATGGGGGGCACCTACAATGAGCAGTTCTTC. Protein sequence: CASSDMGGTYNEQFF.

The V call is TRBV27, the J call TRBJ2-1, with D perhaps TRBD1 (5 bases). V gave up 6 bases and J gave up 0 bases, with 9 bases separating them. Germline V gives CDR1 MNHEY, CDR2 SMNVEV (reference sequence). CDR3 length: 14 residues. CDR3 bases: TGTGCCAGCAGGCAGGGAAACTCCTACAATGAGCAGTTCTTC. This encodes CASRQGNSYNEQFF.

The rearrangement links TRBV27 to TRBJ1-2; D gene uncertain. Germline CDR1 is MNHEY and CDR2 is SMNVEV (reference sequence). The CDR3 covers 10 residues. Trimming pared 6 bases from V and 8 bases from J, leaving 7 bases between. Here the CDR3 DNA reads TGTGCCAGCAGGGGTCAAGGCTACACCTTC. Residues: CASRGQGYTF.

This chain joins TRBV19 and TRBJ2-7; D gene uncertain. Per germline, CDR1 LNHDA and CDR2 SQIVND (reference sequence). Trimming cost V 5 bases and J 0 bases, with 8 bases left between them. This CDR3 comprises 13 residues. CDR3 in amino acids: CASSARNSYEQYF. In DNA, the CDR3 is TGTGCCAGTAGTGCCAGGAACTCCTACGAGCAGTACTTC.

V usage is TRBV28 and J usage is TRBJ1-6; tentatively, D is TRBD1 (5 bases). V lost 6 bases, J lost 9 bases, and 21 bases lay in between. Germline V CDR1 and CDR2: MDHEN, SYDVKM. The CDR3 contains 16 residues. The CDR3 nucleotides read TGTGCCAGCAGCTTAGGGGTCCGAGGGTTTTCTTCACCCCTCCACTTT. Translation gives CASSLGVRGFSSPLHF.

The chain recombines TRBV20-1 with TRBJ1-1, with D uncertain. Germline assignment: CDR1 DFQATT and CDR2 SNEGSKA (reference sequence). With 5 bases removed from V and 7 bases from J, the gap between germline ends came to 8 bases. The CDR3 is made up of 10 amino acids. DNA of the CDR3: TGCAGTGCTGCGACAAGTGAAGCTTTCTTT. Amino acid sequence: CSAATSEAFF.

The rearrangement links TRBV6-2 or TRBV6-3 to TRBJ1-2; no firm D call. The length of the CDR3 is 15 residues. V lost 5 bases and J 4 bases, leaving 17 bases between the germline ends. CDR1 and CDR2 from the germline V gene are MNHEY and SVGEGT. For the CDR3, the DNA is TGTGCCAGCAGTAACCGGGCCCTAGAATTCTATGGCTACACCTTC. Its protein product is CASSNRALEFYGYTF.

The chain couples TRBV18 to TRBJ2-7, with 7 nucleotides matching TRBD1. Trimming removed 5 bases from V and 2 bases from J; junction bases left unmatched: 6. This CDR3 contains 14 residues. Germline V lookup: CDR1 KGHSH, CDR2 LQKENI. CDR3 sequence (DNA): TGTGCCAGCTCAGACAACCAGGGGGCCTACGAGCAGTACTTC. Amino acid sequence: CASSDNQGAYEQYF.

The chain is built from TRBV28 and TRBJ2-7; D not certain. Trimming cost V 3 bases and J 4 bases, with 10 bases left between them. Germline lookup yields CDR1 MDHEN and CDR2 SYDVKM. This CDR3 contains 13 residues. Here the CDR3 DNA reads TGTGCCAGCAGTTTCCTGGCGTCGTACGAGCAGTACTTC. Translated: CASSFLASYEQYF.

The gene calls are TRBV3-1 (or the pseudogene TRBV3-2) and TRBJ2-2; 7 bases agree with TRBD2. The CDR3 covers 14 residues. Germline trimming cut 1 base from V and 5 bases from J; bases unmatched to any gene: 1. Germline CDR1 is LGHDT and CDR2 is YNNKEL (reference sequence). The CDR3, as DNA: TGTGCCAGCAGCCAAGGACTAGCTACCGGGGAGCTGTTTTTT. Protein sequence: CASSQGLATGELFF.

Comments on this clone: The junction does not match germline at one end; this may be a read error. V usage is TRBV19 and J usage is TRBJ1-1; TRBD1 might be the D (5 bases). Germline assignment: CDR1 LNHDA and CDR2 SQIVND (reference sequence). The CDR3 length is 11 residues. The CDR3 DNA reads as TGTGCCAGTAAATTGGGGCGCCGATGGGTCTTT. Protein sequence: CASKLGRRWVF.